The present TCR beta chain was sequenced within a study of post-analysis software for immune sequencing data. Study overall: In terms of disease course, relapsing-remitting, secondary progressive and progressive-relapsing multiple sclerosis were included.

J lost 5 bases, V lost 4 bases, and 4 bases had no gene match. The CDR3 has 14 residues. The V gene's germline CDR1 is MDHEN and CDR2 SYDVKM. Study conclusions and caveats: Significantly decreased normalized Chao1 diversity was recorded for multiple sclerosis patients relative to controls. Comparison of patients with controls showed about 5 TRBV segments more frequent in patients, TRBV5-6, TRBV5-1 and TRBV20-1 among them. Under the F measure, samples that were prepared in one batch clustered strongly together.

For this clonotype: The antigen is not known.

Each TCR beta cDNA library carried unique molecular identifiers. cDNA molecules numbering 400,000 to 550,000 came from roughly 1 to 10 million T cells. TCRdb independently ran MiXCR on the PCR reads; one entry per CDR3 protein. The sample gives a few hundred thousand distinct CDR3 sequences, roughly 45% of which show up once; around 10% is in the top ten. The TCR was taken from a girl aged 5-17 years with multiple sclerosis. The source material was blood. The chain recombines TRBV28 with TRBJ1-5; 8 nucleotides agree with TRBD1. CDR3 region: CASSYKTGDQPQHF. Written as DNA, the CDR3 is TGTGCCAGCAGTTACAAGACAGGGGATCAGCCCCAGCATTTT.